The 16 T cell receptor beta chains reported below all come from one sample, sequenced in a study of cytomegalovirus exposure and HLA in healthy donors. The PCR ran on 60 Vbeta and 13 Jbeta primers. Only in-frame clones appear in the TCRdb table, and some are missing; sequencing was by immunoSEQ multiplex PCR. The sample spans tens of thousands of clones; the ten largest clones claim less than 1.5%. The sequencing input was PBMCs. The receptors come from a woman aged 25 to 45 in good health and CMV-seronegative.

This chain links TRBV6-5 with TRBJ2-7; 11 bases are a match to TRBD1. The CDR3 consists of 15 residues. Germline CDR1 is MNHEY and CDR2 is SVGAGI. V lost 2 bases to trimming and J lost 7 bases; unmatched junction nucleotides: 7. Here the CDR3 reads CASSYVGTGGGEQYF. The CDR3 nucleotides are TGTGCCAGCAGTTACGTAGGGACAGGGGGAGGGGAGCAGTACTTC.

The CDR3 coding sequence is TGTGCTAGTGGTTCATCGACAGGGGCCTACGAGCAGTACTTC. The encoded protein is CASGSSTGAYEQYF. V usage is TRBV12-5 and J usage is TRBJ2-7; 8 positions agree with TRBD1. V was clipped by 4 bases and J by 2 bases; unmatched bases: 4. Looked up from germline, CDR1 is LGHNT and CDR2 is FRNRAP. The CDR3 contains 14 residues.

The chain joins TRBV6-5 to TRBJ2-2; the D gene is possibly TRBD2 (5 bases). The CDR3 loop spans 14 amino acids. The V gene's germline CDR1 is MNHEY and CDR2 SVGAGI. V gave up 11 bases and J gave up 2 bases, with 15 bases separating them. CDR3 sequence reads: CAAKRGLNTGELFF. The CDR3 coding sequence is TGTGCCGCGAAACGGGGTCTTAACACCGGGGAGCTGTTTTTT.

The V call is TRBV5-1, the J call TRBJ1-2; 7 positions match TRBD1. V trimming: 0 bases; J trimming: 0 bases; junction bases outside the gene matches: 5. Germline CDR1 SGHRS, CDR2 YFSETQ. This CDR3 has 16 residues. As DNA, the CDR3 is TGCGCCAGCAGCTTGGAAGGGGGCCCAGCTAACTATGGCTACACCTTC. Amino acid sequence: CASSLEGGPANYGYTF.

J is TRBJ2-1 and V is TRBV5-6; TRBD1 matches 9 bases. Germline V gene data show CDR1 as SGHDT and CDR2 as YYEEEE. This CDR3 is 16 amino acids long. Germline trimming cut 3 bases from V and 9 bases from J; bases unmatched to any gene: 13. The CDR3 nucleotides read TGTGCCAGCAGCTCTCCCGGGACAGGGCCTCGGGGTGAGCAGTTCTTC. Translation gives CASSSPGTGPRGEQFF.

In regard to this clone: The junction and the germline gene differ at one end; a read error may be behind it. The chain is built from TRBV5-1 and TRBJ2-3; D ambiguous. The CDR3 runs 16 residues. Germline assignment: CDR1 SGHRS and CDR2 YFSETQ. CDR3: CASSFTSTWNTDKQYF. The CDR3 DNA follows: TGCGCCAGCAGCTTCACGTCAACGTGGAACACAGATAAGCAGTATTTT.

CDR3 protein: CASSALTSGRPFYEQYF. In nucleotides, the CDR3 is TGTGCCAGCAGCGCTTTAACTAGCGGGAGGCCTTTTTACGAGCAGTACTTC. This chain joins TRBV7-9 and TRBJ2-7, with TRBD2 identical over 12 bases. Losses at the gene ends were 5 bases for V and 4 bases for J; bases not matched to a gene: 12. Germline V gene lookup returns CDR1 SEHNR and CDR2 FQNEAQ (reference sequence). The CDR3 spans 17 residues.

The chain employs TRBV14 and TRBJ1-1, with TRBD1 as a possible D gene (6 bases). The germline V and J ends were trimmed by 2 bases and 5 bases, with 15 bases remaining between them. The germline gives CDR1 SGHDN, CDR2 FVKESK. CDR3 length equals 15 residues. CDR3 bases: TGTGCCAGCAGCCAAAAGAAGGGGGTGCTTACTGAAGCTTTCTTT. Residues: CASSQKKGVLTEAFF.

J is TRBJ1-2 and V is TRBV18; 7 positions match TRBD1. The CDR3 has 14 amino acids. V shed 1 base, J shed 4 bases, and the junction held 3 bases outside the gene matches. CDR1 is KGHSH, CDR2 LQKENI, per germline. The chain's CDR3 is CASSPQTGTYGYTF. CDR3 bases: TGTGCCAGCTCACCACAGACAGGGACCTATGGCTACACCTTC. The full variable domain, with the rest looked up from reference TRBV18 and TRBJ1-2, is NAGVMQNPRHLVRRRGQEARLRCSPMKGHSHVYWYRQLPEEGLKFMVYLQKENIIDESGMPKERFSAEFPKEGPSILRIQQVVRGDSAAYFCASSPQTGTYGYTFGSGTRLTVV.

The chain has TRBV19 and TRBJ1-1; TRBD1 agrees at 9 bases. The V gene's germline CDR1 is LNHDA and CDR2 SQIVND (reference sequence). V trimming: 9 bases; J trimming: 6 bases; junction bases outside the gene matches: 14. The CDR3 contains 15 residues. CDR3 DNA: TGTGCCAGCTCGAACAGGGGGCTCGTCTCACCTGAAGCTTTCTTT. As protein: CASSNRGLVSPEAFF.

This chain connects TRBV18 to TRBJ2-7, with D perhaps matching TRBD1 (10 bases). This CDR3 is 16 amino acids long. Trimming removed 5 bases at V and 3 bases at J, with 20 bases between. CDR1 is KGHSH, CDR2 LQKENI, per germline. The CDR3 coding sequence is TGTGCCAGCTCAGCAGCTAGCGGGACAGGGGACTACGAGCAGTACTTC. This translates into CASSAASGTGDYEQYF.

The chain is built from TRBV2 and TRBJ2-5; TRBD2 matches 10 bases. This CDR3 spans 15 amino acids. The germline V gene encodes CDR1 SNHLY and CDR2 FYNNEI. V lost 4 bases, J lost 5 bases, and 7 bases stayed unmatched. In DNA form, the CDR3 reads TGTGCCAGCAGTGCTGATAGCGGGAGGAGGGAGACCCAGTACTTC. Translating it yields CASSADSGRRETQYF.

The V call is TRBV27, the J call TRBJ2-3; D uncertain. The CDR3 contains 13 residues. Germline-derived CDR1 and CDR2 are MNHEY and SMNVEV (reference sequence). Deletions cut 3 bases from V and 2 bases from J, with 6 bases between. The CDR3 sequence is CASSLPYTDTQYF. The CDR3 nucleotides read TGTGCCAGCAGTTTGCCCTACACAGATACGCAGTATTTT.

This chain links TRBV30 with TRBJ1-5, with unresolved D. The germline V and J ends were trimmed by 2 bases and 6 bases, with 14 bases remaining between them. The CDR3 loop spans 14 amino acids. CDR1 GTSNPN and CDR2 SVGIG come from the germline V gene (reference sequence). This CDR3 is CAWSYAGFGQPQHF. The DNA for the CDR3 is TGTGCCTGGAGTTACGCGGGGTTCGGTCAGCCCCAGCATTTT.

The rearrangement links TRBV29-1 to TRBJ2-1, with 7 bases lining up with TRBD2. Germline trimming cut 4 bases from V and 2 bases from J; bases unmatched to any gene: 8. This CDR3 comprises 15 residues. Germline V gene sequence: CDR1 SQVTM, CDR2 ANQGSEA. CDR3 coding DNA: TGCAGCGTTGCGGGGGACTACCAAGCCTACAATGAGCAGTTCTTC. Amino acids: CSVAGDYQAYNEQFF.

V and J are TRBV30 and TRBJ1-1, with 11 bases that match TRBD1. The V gene's germline CDR1 is GTSNPN and CDR2 SVGIG (reference sequence). The CDR3 loop spans 12 amino acids. The V and J ends lost 5 bases and 4 bases, in that order; junction bases with no gene match: 0. The CDR3 DNA reads as TGTGCCTGGGGGACAGGGGGCACTGAAGCTTTCTTT. This sequence encodes CAWGTGGTEAFF.